This record concerns one T cell receptor beta chain sequence. Its antigen is not known. The protocol was immunoSEQ multiplex PCR, while the TCRdb copy is restricted to in-frame clones and leaves out a portion. The sample carries around 93,000 clones, 85% recorded once. The entry originates in a study of cytomegalovirus exposure and HLA in healthy donors. Overall study: The 120 validation repertoires matched the roughly 700 first-cohort repertoires in platform, a later analysis reported.

Study-level results: The study recorded fewer than 200 TCR beta chains that were cytomegalovirus-associated. Specificity of a few CMV-associated chains for CMV antigens was verified in vitro. Reportedly, diagnosis of cytomegalovirus status by the classifier showed high specificity and sensitivity.

The CDR3 spans 13 residues. The V gene's germline CDR1 is SGHAT and CDR2 FQNNGV. Trimming removed 3 bases at V and 3 bases at J, with 9 bases between. The sequencing sample was made of PBMCs. The J gene is TRBJ2-7, the V gene TRBV11-2, with a possible D match to TRBD1 (6 bases). This sequence was found in a man between 18 and 35 years old in good health and CMV-seropositive. The CDR3 protein is CASSFLTGYEQYV. CDR3 in DNA: TGTGCCAGCAGCTTTTTGACAGGCTACGAGCAGTACGTC.